Presented here are 14 T cell receptor beta chains from one specimen sequenced in a study of beta chain features in type 1 diabetes. Study-level results: People with Type 1 diabetes carried modestly yet significantly shorter TCRB CDR3s in all four CD4+ subsets.

The investigators reverse transcribed all of the isolated RNA, so they sequenced expressed TCRB transcripts. Here immunoSEQ multiplex PCR was the method, and the copy in TCRdb shows in-frame clones only, minus some. The table has about 270,000 clones, over 11% seen once. What these receptors recognize is not known. The specimen sequenced was naive CD4+ T cells from blood. The receptor set was obtained from a man under 40 with type 1 diabetes.

This chain joins TRBV6-1 and TRBJ1-2, with 7 bases aligning to TRBD1. Germline CDR1 MNHNS, CDR2 SASEGT. The length of the CDR3 is 15 residues. Trimming removed 7 bases from V and 2 bases from J; junction bases left unmatched: 10. The CDR3 coding sequence is TGTGCCAGCACCCCCGGGACAGCGATGAACTATGGCTACACCTTC. Amino acids: CASTPGTAMNYGYTF.

This clone was counted only a few times. The same CDR3 also results from other DNA sequences found in this sample. The chain combines TRBV18 with TRBJ2-5; D not certain. The V end was cut by 3 bases, the J end by 5 bases, with 10 bases between. CDR1 KGHSH and CDR2 LQKENI come from the germline V gene. CDR3 length: 13 residues. DNA of the CDR3: TGTGCCAGCTCACCTGGCGGCCTGGAGACCCAGTACTTC. Its translation is CASSPGGLETQYF.

This rearrangement joins TRBV14 to TRBJ2-1; tentative D call: TRBD1 (6 bases). Per germline, CDR1 SGHDN and CDR2 FVKESK. Trimming took 8 bases from V and 1 from J, leaving 9 bases between them. There are 13 residues in the CDR3. CDR3 nucleotide sequence: TGTGCCAGCCAAGGACAGTCCTACAATGAGCAGTTCTTC. Translation gives CASQGQSYNEQFF. The full variable domain, its missing parts supplied by reference TRBV14 and TRBJ2-1, is EAGVTQFPSHSVIEKGQTVTLRCDPISGHDNLYWYRRVMGKEIKFLLHFVKESKQDESGMPNNRFLAERTGGTYSTLKVQPAELEDSGVYFCASQGQSYNEQFFGPGTRLTVL.

This chain uses TRBV7-3 with TRBJ2-2; 7 nucleotides agree with TRBD2. The CDR3 contains 15 residues. Germline CDR1 SGHTA, CDR2 FQGTGA. V was pared by 5 bases and J by 3 bases, with 6 bases of the junction left unmatched. CDR3 amino acids: CASSPAGRYTGELFF. CDR3 nucleotides: TGTGCCAGCAGCCCAGCGGGACGGTACACCGGGGAGCTGTTTTTT.

The CDR3 sequence is CASSPARDRGGGYTF. The DNA for the CDR3 is TGTGCCAGCAGTCCCGCCCGGGACAGGGGTGGGGGCTACACCTTC. The V call is TRBV28, the J call TRBJ1-2; 10 nucleotides match TRBD1. V lost 5 bases, J lost 8 bases, and 11 bases stayed unmatched. This CDR3 spans 15 amino acids. Germline loops: CDR1 MDHEN, CDR2 SYDVKM.

The V gene is TRBV2, the J gene TRBJ2-1; 8 nucleotides align to TRBD1. From germline, CDR1 is SNHLY and CDR2 FYNNEI. The CDR3 contains 15 residues. The junction had 6 bases not matched to a gene; V was cut back by 5 bases and J by 3 bases. CDR3 sequence reads: CASSPMGQDYNEQFF. The CDR3 DNA follows: TGTGCCAGCAGTCCGATGGGACAGGACTACAATGAGCAGTTCTTC. The entire variable domain, with the rest obtained from reference TRBV2 and TRBJ2-1, is as follows: EPEVTQTPSHQVTQMGQEVILRCVPISNHLYFYWYRQILGQKVEFLVSFYNNEISEKSEIFDDQFSVERPDGSNFTLKIRSTKLEDSAMYFCASSPMGQDYNEQFFGPGTRLTVL.

This clone was counted a few times. This chain links TRBV28 with TRBJ2-3; 8 bases agree with TRBD2. The length of the CDR3 is 13 residues. The V and J ends lost 7 bases and 5 bases, in that order; junction bases with no gene match: 5. Germline V lookup: CDR1 MDHEN, CDR2 SYDVKM. The CDR3 DNA reads TGTGCCAGCAATCCGGGAGGGAGAGATACGCAGTATTTT. It specifies CASNPGGRDTQYF.

The chain links TRBV5-4 to TRBJ2-3, with TRBD2 identical over 9 bases. Germline assignment: CDR1 SGHNT and CDR2 YYREEE (reference sequence). Losses at the gene ends were 5 bases for V and 4 bases for J; bases not matched to a gene: 8. CDR3 length equals 15 residues. CDR3 region: CASRNFSGSPDTQYF. For the CDR3, the DNA is TGTGCCAGCAGGAACTTTAGCGGGAGCCCAGATACGCAGTATTTT.

The chain links TRBV19 to TRBJ1-5; D is uncertain. The CDR3 spans 14 residues. Trimming stripped 2 bases from V and 11 bases from J, with 16 bases between. The germline gives CDR1 LNHDA, CDR2 SQIVND (reference sequence). The CDR3 loop reads CASSISYGVTAQHF. The CDR3 nucleotides read TGTGCCAGTAGTATAAGTTACGGGGTTACGGCCCAGCATTTT. The variable domain in full, with the rest retrieved from reference TRBV19 and TRBJ1-5, is DGGITQSPKYLFRKEGQNVTLSCEQNLNHDAMYWYRQDPGQGLRLIYYSQIVNDFQKGDIAEGYSVSREKKESFPLTVTSAQKNPTAFYLCASSISYGVTAQHFGDGTRLSIL.

This clone has only a few counts. This chain uses TRBV7-8 with TRBJ2-1; 8 bases match TRBD2. The germline gives CDR1 SGHVS, CDR2 FQNEAQ. CDR3 size: 14 residues. Unmatched junction bases numbered 2, after V lost 0 bases and J lost 7 bases. The CDR3 sequence: CASSLAGTRNEQFF. CDR3 coding DNA: TGTGCCAGCAGCTTAGCGGGGACTAGAAATGAGCAGTTCTTC.

This clone was seen only a few times. The V and J genes are TRBV5-4 and TRBJ2-1, with TRBD2 matching 10 bases. This CDR3 is built from 16 residues. Germline assignment: CDR1 SGHNT and CDR2 YYREEE (reference sequence). The V segment lost 4 bases and the J segment 0 bases; nucleotides outside the gene matches: 4. The CDR3 DNA follows: TGTGCCAGCAGCACCTTAGCGGGAGGCTCCTACAATGAGCAGTTCTTC. It is translated as CASSTLAGGSYNEQFF. The variable domain in full, with the rest retrieved from reference TRBV5-4 and TRBJ2-1, is ETGVTQSPTHLIKTRGQQVTLRCSSQSGHNTVSWYQQALGQGPQFIFQYYREEENGRGNFPPRFSGLQFPNYSSELNVNALELDDSALYLCASSTLAGGSYNEQFFGPGTRLTVL.

This chain links TRBV15 with TRBJ2-7, with 12 bases aligning to TRBD2. V trimming: 3 bases; J trimming: 3 bases; junction bases outside the gene matches: 6. CDR1 LNHNV and CDR2 YYDKDF come from the germline V gene (reference sequence). This CDR3 has 16 residues. The CDR3 spells CATSRGRTSGNYEQYF. As DNA, the CDR3 is TGTGCCACCAGCAGGGGACGGACTAGCGGGAACTACGAGCAGTACTTC.

The chain is built from TRBV4-2 and TRBJ2-7; a weak D match, TRBD2 (5 bases). Germline CDR1 and CDR2: LGHNA and YNFKEQ. The CDR3 has 15 residues. The V end lost 1 base, the J end lost 0 bases, and 10 bases lay between the germline ends. In DNA form, the CDR3 reads TGTGCCAGCAGCCAAGCCGCGGGTAGCTCCTACGAGCAGTACTTC. Its protein product is CASSQAAGSSYEQYF.

In its sample, this clone was seen a few times. The CDR3 region is CASSYLDREGGYTF. CDR3 coding DNA: TGTGCCAGCAGTTACTTGGACAGGGAAGGTGGCTACACCTTC. The chain links TRBV6-6 to TRBJ1-2; 8 nucleotides match TRBD1. CDR3 size: 14 residues. V lost 1 base and J lost 7; bases outside the gene matches: 5. The V gene's germline CDR1 is MNHNY and CDR2 SVGAGI (reference sequence).